This entry describes one T cell receptor (beta chain). The source of the sample is a study of blood T cell repertoires in COVID-19. CDR3 length: 14 residues. V was shortened by 5 bases and J by 4 bases, with 11 bases between the two germline ends. CDR1 MGHRA and CDR2 YSYEKL come from the germline V gene. Per the original methods: Counts of nucleated cells, estimated from reference gene primer amplification, were obtained. Profiled with immunoSEQ multiplex PCR; TCRdb holds only in-frame clones, not every one. The V and J calls and the clone size are those of that table, but D and trimming were determined from the DNA. The sample contains hundreds of thousands of clones, more than 80% of which appear only once. Living in about two dozen US areas, the participants were between about 18 and 100 years of age. Participants' reported clinical history set cohort assignment. All recovered Cohort 3 donors got two negative PCRs, got clearance, or saw symptom resolution.

The chain uses TRBV4-1 and TRBJ1-4; D might be TRBD1 (6 bases). This receptor was obtained from a young man who had recovered from COVID-19. Sequences were obtained from PBMCs or T cells enriched from blood (not recorded which). This chain's CDR3 is CASSSTGYNEKLFF. CDR3 coding DNA: TGCGCCAGCAGCTCGACAGGTTATAATGAAAAACTGTTTTTT.